One and the same sample provided the 6 T cell receptor beta chains below, sequenced in a study of beta chain features in type 1 diabetes (dated by TCRdb to about 2018). Library preparation was by the immunoSEQ multiplex PCR assay. The High Capacity cDNA Reverse Transcription Kit was used to reverse transcribe all of the isolated RNA, meaning that expressed TCRB transcripts were what got sequenced. The table was pulled from immuneACCESS by TCRdb, which kept in-frame rearrangements only. Such tables lose some clones; where checked, under half of the loss comes from unresolved V genes, and the rest has no known cause. The sample yields 600,000 to 750,000 clones; around 12% were counted once. 0.095% to 0.15% of the sample belongs to the ten largest clones. Their antigen targets remain unknown. The paper as a whole reports these results and caveats: A moderate but significant shortening of TCRB CDR3 length was observed in type 1 diabetes patients in all four CD4+ subsets.

Specimen: naive CD4+ T cells from blood. The sample's cell subset or site label is to be understood as: true naive CD4+ T cells. The receptor set was obtained from a man younger than 40 with type 1 diabetes.

J is TRBJ2-3 and V is TRBV7-9, with 9 bases aligning to TRBD2. Germline V CDR1 and CDR2: SEHNR, FQNEAQ (reference sequence). The CDR3 is made up of 16 amino acids. With 4 bases clipped from V and 2 bases from J, the junction kept 7 bases outside the gene matches. The CDR3 region is CASSSGTSIFTDTQYF. As DNA, the CDR3 is TGTGCCAGCAGCTCGGGGACTAGCATCTTCACAGATACGCAGTATTTT.

The sample holds a few counts of this clone. The rearrangement joins TRBV10-2 to TRBJ1-2, with 11 bases fitting TRBD1. The trim removed 2 bases at V and 2 bases at J, leaving 7 bases unmatched. CDR1 is WSHSY and CDR2 is SAAADI in the germline V gene. The CDR3 contains 17 residues. In DNA, the CDR3 is TGCGCCAGCAGTGAGGGTGGACAGGGGGCTGGGAACTATGGCTACACCTTC. Protein sequence: CASSEGGQGAGNYGYTF.

This clone was detected a few times. The chain links TRBV28 to TRBJ1-1; D possibly corresponds to TRBD1 (5 bases). CDR1 and CDR2 (germline): MDHEN, SYDVKM. V dropped 6 bases and J dropped 5 bases, with 10 bases sitting between them. The CDR3 has 12 residues. CDR3 region: CASSLGVTEAFF. The CDR3 coding sequence is TGTGCCAGCAGCCTAGGGGTAACTGAAGCTTTCTTT.

CDR3 DNA sequence: TGCGCCAGCAGCCTACCGGGCACTGAAGCTTTCTTT. Translated: CASSLPGTEAFF. V is TRBV4-3 and J is TRBJ1-1, with D unresolved. The CDR3 totals 12 residues. The ends were cut back, 4 bases at V and 4 bases at J, with 7 bases in the middle. Germline CDR1 and CDR2: LGHNA and YSLEER.

The genes are TRBV30 and TRBJ1-5; TRBD1 is a possible D gene (5 bases). Germline V gene lookup returns CDR1 GTSNPN and CDR2 SVGIG (reference sequence). The V end was cut by 1 base, the J end by 7 bases, with 11 bases between. The CDR3 is made up of 13 amino acids. The CDR3 protein is CAWSGGGLQPQHF. Written as DNA, the CDR3 is TGTGCCTGGAGTGGGGGGGGATTGCAGCCCCAGCATTTT.

The chain recombines TRBV19 with TRBJ2-7; 11 positions agree with TRBD1. CDR1 is LNHDA, CDR2 SQIVND, per germline (reference sequence). The CDR3 contains 15 residues. V lost 6 bases, J lost 0 bases, and 4 bases stayed unmatched. CDR3 sequence (DNA): TGTGCCAGTAGCCCAGGGACAGGGGGCTCCTACGAGCAGTACTTC. Translating gives CASSPGTGGSYEQYF.